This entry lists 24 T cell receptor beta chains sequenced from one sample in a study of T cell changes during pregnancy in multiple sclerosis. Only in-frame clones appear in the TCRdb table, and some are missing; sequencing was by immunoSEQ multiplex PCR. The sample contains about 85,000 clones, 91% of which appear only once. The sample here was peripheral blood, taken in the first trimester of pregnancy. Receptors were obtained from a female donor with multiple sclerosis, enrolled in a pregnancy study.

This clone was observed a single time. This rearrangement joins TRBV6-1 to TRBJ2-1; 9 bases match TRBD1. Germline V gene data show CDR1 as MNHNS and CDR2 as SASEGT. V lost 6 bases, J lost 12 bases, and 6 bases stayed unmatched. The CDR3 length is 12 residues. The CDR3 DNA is TGTGCCAGCAGCCGACAGGGGGTAGGGCAGTTCTTC. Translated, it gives CASSRQGVGQFF.

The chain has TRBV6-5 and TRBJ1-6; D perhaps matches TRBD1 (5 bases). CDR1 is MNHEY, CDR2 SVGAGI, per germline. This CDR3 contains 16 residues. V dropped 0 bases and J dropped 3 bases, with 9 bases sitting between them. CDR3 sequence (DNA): TGTGCCAGCAGTTACTCGACCGGGGGCTATAATTCACCCCTCCACTTT. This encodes CASSYSTGGYNSPLHF.

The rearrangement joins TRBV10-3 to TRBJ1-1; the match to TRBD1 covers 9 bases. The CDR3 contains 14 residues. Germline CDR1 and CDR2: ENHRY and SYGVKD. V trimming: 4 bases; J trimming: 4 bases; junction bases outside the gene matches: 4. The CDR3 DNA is TGTGCCATCAGTGGGACAGGGGCTCGCACTGAAGCTTTCTTT. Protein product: CAISGTGARTEAFF.

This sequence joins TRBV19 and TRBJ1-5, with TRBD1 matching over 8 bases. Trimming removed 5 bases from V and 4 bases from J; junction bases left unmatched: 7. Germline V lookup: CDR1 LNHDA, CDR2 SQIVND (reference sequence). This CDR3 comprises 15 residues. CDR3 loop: CASSGGQDENQPQHF. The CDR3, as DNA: TGTGCCAGTAGTGGGGGACAGGACGAGAATCAGCCCCAGCATTTT. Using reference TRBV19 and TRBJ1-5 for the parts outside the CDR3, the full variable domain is DGGITQSPKYLFRKEGQNVTLSCEQNLNHDAMYWYRQDPGQGLRLIYYSQIVNDFQKGDIAEGYSVSREKKESFPLTVTSAQKNPTAFYLCASSGGQDENQPQHFGDGTRLSIL.

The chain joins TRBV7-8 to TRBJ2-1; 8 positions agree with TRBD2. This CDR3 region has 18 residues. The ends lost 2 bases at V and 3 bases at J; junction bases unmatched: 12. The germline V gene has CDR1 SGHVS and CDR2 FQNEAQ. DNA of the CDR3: TGTGCCAGCAGCTTAATAGCAGTGGGCGGGAGGATCTACAATGAGCAGTTCTTC. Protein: CASSLIAVGGRIYNEQFF.

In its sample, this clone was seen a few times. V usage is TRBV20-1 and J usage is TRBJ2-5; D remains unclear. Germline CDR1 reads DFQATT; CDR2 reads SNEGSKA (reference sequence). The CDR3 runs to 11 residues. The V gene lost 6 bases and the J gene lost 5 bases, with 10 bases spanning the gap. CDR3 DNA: TGCAGTGCGCGGTCGGAGGAGACCCAGTACTTC. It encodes CSARSEETQYF.

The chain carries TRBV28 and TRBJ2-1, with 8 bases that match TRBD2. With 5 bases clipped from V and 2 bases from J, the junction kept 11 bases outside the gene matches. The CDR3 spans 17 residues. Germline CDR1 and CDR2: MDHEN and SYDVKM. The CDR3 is CASSPPSGPQPYNEQFF. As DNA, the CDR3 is TGTGCCAGCAGTCCTCCTAGCGGGCCCCAGCCCTACAATGAGCAGTTCTTC.

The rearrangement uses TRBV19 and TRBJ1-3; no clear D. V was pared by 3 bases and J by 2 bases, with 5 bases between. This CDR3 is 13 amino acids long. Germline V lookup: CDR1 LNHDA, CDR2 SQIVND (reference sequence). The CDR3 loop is CASSITAGNTIYF. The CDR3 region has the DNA TGTGCCAGTAGTATTACAGCTGGAAACACCATATATTTT. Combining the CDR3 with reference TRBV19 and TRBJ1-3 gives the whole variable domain DGGITQSPKYLFRKEGQNVTLSCEQNLNHDAMYWYRQDPGQGLRLIYYSQIVNDFQKGDIAEGYSVSREKKESFPLTVTSAQKNPTAFYLCASSITAGNTIYFGEGSWLTVV.

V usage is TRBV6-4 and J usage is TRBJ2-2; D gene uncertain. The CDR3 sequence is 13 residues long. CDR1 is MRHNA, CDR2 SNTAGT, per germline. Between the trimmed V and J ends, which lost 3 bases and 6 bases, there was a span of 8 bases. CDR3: CASSDHVSGELFF. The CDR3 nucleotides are TGTGCCAGCAGTGATCATGTGTCCGGGGAGCTGTTTTTT.

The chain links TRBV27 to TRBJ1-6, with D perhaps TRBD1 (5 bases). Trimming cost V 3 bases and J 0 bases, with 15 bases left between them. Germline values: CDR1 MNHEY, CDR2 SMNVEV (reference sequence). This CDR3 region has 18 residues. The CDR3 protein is CASSLSWGESSYNSPLHF. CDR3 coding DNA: TGTGCCAGCAGTTTGAGCTGGGGGGAGAGCTCCTATAATTCACCCCTCCACTTT.

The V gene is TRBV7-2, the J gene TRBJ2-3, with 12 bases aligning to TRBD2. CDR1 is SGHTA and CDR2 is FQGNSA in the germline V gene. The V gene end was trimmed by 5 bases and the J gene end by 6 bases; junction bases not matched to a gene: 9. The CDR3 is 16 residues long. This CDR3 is CASSPRLAGVMDTQYF. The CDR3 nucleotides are TGTGCCAGCAGCCCGAGACTAGCGGGAGTTATGGATACGCAGTATTTT.

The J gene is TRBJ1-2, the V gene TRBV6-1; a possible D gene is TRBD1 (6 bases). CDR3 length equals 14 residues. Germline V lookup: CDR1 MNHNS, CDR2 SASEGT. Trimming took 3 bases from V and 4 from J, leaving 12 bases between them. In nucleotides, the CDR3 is TGTGCCAGCAGTGAGGATGACAGGACCTATGGCTACACCTTC. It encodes CASSEDDRTYGYTF.

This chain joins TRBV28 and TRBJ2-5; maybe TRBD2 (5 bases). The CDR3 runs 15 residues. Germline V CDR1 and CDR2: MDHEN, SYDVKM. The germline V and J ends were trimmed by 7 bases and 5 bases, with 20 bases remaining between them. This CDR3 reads CASTPFRGFGETQYF. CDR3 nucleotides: TGTGCCAGCACCCCATTTCGAGGGTTCGGGGAGACCCAGTACTTC. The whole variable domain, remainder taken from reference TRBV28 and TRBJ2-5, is DVKVTQSSRYLVKRTGEKVFLECVQDMDHENMFWYRQDPGLGLRLIYFSYDVKMKEKGDIPEGYSVSREKKERFSLILESASTNQTSMYLCASTPFRGFGETQYFGPGTRLLVL.

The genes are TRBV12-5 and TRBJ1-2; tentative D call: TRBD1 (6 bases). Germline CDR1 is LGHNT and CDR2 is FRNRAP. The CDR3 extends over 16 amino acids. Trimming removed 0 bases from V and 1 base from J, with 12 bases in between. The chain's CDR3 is CASGLVAGHLNYGYTF. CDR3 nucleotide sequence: TGTGCTAGTGGTTTGGTAGCGGGACACCTTAACTATGGCTACACCTTC.

The CDR3 is CASSPRGTGVLHYGYTF. The CDR3 DNA follows: TGTGCCAGCAGCCCACGGGGGACAGGGGTTCTTCACTATGGCTACACCTTC. The chain links TRBV27 to TRBJ1-2; 10 bases are shared with TRBD1. The V segment lost 6 bases and the J segment 3 bases; nucleotides outside the gene matches: 13. This CDR3 is 17 amino acids long. CDR1 MNHEY and CDR2 SMNVEV come from the germline V gene (reference sequence).

CDR3 region: CASSLGLHGTGELFF. Written as DNA, the CDR3 is TGTGCCAGCAGCTTGGGACTTCACGGGACCGGGGAGCTGTTTTTT. The gene calls are TRBV7-3 and TRBJ2-2; a weak D match, TRBD2 (6 bases). The CDR3 is made up of 15 amino acids. Trimming took off 3 bases at V and 5 bases at J, with 13 bases between the two ends. Germline values: CDR1 SGHTA, CDR2 FQGTGA.

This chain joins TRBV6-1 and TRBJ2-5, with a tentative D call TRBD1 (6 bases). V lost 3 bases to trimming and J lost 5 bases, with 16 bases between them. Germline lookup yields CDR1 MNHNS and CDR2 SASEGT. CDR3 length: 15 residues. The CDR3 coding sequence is TGTGCCAGCAGTGAGGGGGACACGGATTTGGAGACCCAGTACTTC. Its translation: CASSEGDTDLETQYF.

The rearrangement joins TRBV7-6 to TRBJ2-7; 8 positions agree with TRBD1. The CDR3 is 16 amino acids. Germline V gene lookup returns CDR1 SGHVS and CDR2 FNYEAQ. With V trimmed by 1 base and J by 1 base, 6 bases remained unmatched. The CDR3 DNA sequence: TGTGCCAGCAGCTTAGTTTCCGGGACAGGATCCTACGAGCAGTACTTC. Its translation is CASSLVSGTGSYEQYF.

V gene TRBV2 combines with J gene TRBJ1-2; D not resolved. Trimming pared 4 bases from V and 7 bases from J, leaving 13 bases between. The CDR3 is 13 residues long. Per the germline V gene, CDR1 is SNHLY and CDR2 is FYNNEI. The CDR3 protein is CASSVGSGGGYTF. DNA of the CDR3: TGTGCCAGCAGTGTCGGTTCGGGTGGTGGCTACACCTTC.

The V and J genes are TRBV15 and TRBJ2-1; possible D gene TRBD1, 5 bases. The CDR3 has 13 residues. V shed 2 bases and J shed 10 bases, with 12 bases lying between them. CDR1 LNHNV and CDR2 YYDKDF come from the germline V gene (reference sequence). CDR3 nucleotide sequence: TGTGCCACCAGCAGATCCACAGGTATCGAGCAGTTCTTC. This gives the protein CATSRSTGIEQFF.

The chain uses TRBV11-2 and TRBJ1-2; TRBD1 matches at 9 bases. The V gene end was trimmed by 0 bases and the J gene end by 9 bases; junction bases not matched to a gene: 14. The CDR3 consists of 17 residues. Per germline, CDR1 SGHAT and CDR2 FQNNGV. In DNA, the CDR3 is TGTGCCAGCAGCTTAGATGGGGTCGGGACAGGGCTTTCGCGCTACACCTTC. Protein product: CASSLDGVGTGLSRYTF.

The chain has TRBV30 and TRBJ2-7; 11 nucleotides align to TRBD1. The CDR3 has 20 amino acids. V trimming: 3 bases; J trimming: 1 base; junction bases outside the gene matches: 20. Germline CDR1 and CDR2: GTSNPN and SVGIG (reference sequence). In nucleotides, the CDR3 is TGTGCCTGGAGACCAGGACAGGGGGCGGCGGCGGGAACAATTTCCTACGAGCAGTACTTC. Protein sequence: CAWRPGQGAAAGTISYEQYF.

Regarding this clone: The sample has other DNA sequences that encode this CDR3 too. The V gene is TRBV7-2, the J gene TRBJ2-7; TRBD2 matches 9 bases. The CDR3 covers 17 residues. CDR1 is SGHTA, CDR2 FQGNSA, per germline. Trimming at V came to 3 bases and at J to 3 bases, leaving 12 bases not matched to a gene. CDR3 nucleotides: TGTGCCAGCAGCTTGGACCCGCTAGCGGGGAATTTCTACGAGCAGTACTTC. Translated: CASSLDPLAGNFYEQYF. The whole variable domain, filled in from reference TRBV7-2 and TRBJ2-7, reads GAGVSQSPSNKVTEKGKDVELRCDPISGHTALYWYRQSLGQGLEFLIYFQGNSAPDKSGLPSDRFSAERTGGSVSTLTIQRTQQEDSAVYLCASSLDPLAGNFYEQYFGPGTRLTVT.

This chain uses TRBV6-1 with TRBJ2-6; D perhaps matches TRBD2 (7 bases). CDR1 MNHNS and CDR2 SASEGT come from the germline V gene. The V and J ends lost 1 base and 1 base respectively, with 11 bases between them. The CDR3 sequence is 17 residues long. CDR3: CASSEEGGKSGANVLTF. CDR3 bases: TGTGCCAGCAGTGAAGAGGGGGGGAAATCTGGGGCCAACGTCCTGACTTTC.